This T cell receptor beta chain emerged from a study of identical twins. This clonotype was counted at least ten times. TCRdb re-analysed the 5' RACE reads in MiXCR, keeping a single row per CDR3 protein. The table has approximately 210,000 distinct CDR3 sequences, over 5% seen once. The CDR3 length is 14 residues. V lost 4 bases, J lost 8 bases, and 14 bases lay in between. CDR1 and CDR2 (germline): LGHNA, YNFKEQ. The data were also submitted as part of a second study, on T cells expressing NK-cell markers.

Sequenced: CD8+ T cells sorted from blood. This TCR came from a woman younger than 30 in good health. The V gene is TRBV4-2, the J gene TRBJ2-2; no clear D gene. This CDR3 is CASSPSNDVGELFF. The CDR3 DNA sequence: TGTGCCAGCAGCCCCTCTAACGACGTGGGGGAGCTGTTTTTT.